The entry below gives a single T cell receptor beta chain sequence along with its context. The germline V gene has CDR1 MGHRA and CDR2 YSYEKL. The CDR3 has 14 residues. Trimming removed 3 bases at V and 2 bases at J, with 11 bases between. Clones were sequenced by immunoSEQ multiplex PCR, and TCRdb holds only the in-frame ones, with some missing. The sample carries around 91,000 clones, 75% to 90% recorded once. This entry belongs to a study of OX40 agonist ivuxolimab in advanced cancers. The chain has TRBV4-1 and TRBJ2-7, with D possibly matching TRBD2 (5 bases). The material was CD4+ or CD8+ T cells sorted from blood, obtained in a trial of the OX40 agonist ivuxolimab. This clonotype was obtained from an adult with an advanced solid tumor such as melanoma, head and neck, liver or kidney cancer. The CDR3 loop reads CASSHRTGTYEQYF. The CDR3 DNA follows: TGCGCCAGCAGCCACCGGACCGGGACCTACGAGCAGTACTTC.